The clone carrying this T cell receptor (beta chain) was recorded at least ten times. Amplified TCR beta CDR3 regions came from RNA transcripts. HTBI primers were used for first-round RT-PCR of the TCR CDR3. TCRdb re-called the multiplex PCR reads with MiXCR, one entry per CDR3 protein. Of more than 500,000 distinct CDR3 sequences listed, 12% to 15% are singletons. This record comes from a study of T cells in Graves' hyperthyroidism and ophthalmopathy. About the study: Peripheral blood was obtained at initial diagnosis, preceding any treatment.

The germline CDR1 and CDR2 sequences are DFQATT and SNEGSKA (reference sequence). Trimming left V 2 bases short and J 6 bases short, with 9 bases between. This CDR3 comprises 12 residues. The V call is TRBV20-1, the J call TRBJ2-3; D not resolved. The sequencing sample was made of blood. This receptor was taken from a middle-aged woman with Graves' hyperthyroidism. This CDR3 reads CSARRSSDTQYF. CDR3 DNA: TGCAGTGCTAGAAGGTCCTCCGATACGCAGTATTTT.